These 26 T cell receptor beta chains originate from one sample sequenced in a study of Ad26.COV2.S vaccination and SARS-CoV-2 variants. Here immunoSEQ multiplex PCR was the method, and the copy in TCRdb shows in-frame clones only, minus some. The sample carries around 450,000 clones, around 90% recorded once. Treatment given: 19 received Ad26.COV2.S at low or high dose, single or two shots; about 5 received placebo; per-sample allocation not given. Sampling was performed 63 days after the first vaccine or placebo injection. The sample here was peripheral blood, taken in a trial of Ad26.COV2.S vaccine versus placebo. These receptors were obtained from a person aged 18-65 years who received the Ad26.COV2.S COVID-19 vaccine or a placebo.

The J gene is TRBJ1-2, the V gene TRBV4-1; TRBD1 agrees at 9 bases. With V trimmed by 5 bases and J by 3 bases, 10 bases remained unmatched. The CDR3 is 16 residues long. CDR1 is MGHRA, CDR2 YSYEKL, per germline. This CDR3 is CASSYADRDRDYGYTF. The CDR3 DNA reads TGCGCCAGCAGCTATGCTGACCGGGACAGGGACTATGGCTACACCTTC.

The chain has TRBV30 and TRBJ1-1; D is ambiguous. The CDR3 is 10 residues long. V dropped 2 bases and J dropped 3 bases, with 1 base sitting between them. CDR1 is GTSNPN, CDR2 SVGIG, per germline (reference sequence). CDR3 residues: CAWSYTEAFF. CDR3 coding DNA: TGTGCCTGGAGTTACACTGAAGCTTTCTTT.

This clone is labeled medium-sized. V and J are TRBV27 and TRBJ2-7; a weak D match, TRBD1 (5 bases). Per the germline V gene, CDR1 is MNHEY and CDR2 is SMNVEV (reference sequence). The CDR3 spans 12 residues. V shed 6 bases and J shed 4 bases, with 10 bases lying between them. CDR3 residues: CASSPDTYEQYF. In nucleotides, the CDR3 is TGTGCCAGCAGCCCGGACACTTACGAGCAGTACTTC.

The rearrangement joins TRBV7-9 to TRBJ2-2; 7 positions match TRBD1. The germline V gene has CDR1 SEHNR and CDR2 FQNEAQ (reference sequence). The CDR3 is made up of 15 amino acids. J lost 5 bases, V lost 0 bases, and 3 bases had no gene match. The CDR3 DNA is TGTGCCAGCAGCTTAGCCGTGACAGGGACCGGGGAGCTGTTTTTT. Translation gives CASSLAVTGTGELFF.

This chain's CDR3 is CASRARQGVNTEAFF. Here the CDR3 DNA reads TGCGCCAGCAGGGCTCGGCAGGGTGTGAACACTGAAGCTTTCTTT. The chain combines TRBV5-1 with TRBJ1-1; possible D gene TRBD1, 5 bases. The V end lost 5 bases, the J end lost 0 bases, and 14 bases lay between the germline ends. The CDR3 loop spans 15 amino acids. Germline V gene data show CDR1 as SGHRS and CDR2 as YFSETQ.

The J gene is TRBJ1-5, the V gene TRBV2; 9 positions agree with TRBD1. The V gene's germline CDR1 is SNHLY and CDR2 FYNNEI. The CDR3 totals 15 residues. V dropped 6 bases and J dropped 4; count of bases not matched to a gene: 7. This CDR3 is CASSVYRGLNQPQHF. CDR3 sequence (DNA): TGTGCCAGCAGCGTATACAGGGGGCTGAATCAGCCCCAGCATTTT.

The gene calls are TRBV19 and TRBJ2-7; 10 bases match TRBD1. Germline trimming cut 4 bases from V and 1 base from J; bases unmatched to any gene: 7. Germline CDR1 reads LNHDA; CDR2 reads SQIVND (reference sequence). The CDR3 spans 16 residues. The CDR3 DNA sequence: TGTGCCAGTAGTAGATTCCCGGGACAGGGGTCCTACGAGCAGTACTTC. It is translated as CASSRFPGQGSYEQYF.

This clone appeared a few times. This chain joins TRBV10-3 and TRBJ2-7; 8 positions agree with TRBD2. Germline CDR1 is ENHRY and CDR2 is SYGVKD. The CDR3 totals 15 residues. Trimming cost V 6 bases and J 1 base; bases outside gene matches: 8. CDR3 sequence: CAIRPGASGSYEQYF. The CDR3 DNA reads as TGTGCCATCAGGCCGGGGGCTAGCGGGTCCTACGAGCAGTACTTC.

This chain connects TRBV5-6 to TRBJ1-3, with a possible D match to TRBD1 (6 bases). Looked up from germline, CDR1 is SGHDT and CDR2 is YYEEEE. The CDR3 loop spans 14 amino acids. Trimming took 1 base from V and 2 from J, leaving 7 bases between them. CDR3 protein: CASSLTGTGNTIYF. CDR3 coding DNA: TGTGCCAGCAGCTTGACAGGGACTGGAAACACCATATATTTT. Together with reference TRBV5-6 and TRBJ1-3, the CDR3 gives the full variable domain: DAGVTQSPTHLIKTRGQQVTLRCSPKSGHDTVSWYQQALGQGPQFIFQYYEEEERQRGNFPDRFSGHQFPNYSSELNVNALLLGDSALYLCASSLTGTGNTIYFGEGSWLTVV.

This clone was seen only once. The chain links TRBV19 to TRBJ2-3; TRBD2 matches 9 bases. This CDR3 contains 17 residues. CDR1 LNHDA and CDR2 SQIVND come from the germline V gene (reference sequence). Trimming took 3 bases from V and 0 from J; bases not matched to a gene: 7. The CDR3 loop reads CASSINPSGVSTDTQYF. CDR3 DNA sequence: TGTGCCAGTAGTATTAATCCTAGCGGGGTTAGCACAGATACGCAGTATTTT.

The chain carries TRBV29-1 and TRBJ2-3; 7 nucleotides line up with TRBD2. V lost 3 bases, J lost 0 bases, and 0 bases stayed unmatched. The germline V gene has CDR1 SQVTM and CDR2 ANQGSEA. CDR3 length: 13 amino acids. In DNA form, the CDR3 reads TGCAGCGTTGAGACTAGCAGCACAGATACGCAGTATTTT. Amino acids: CSVETSSTDTQYF.

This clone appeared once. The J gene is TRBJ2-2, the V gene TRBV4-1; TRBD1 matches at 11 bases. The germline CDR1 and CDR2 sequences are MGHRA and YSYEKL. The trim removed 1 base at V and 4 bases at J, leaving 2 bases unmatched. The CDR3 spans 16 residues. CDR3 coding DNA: TGCGCCAGCAGCCAAGCGGGACAGGGGGGCACCGGGGAGCTGTTTTTT. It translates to CASSQAGQGGTGELFF.

The CDR3 nucleotides read TGTGCCAGCAGTGAATTTCTAGCACTCACAGATACGCAGTATTTT. As protein: CASSEFLALTDTQYF. The V and J genes are TRBV6-1 and TRBJ2-3; possible D gene TRBD2, 5 bases. The germline V gene has CDR1 MNHNS and CDR2 SASEGT. The CDR3 length is 15 residues. Trimming pared 2 bases from V and 2 bases from J, leaving 11 bases between.

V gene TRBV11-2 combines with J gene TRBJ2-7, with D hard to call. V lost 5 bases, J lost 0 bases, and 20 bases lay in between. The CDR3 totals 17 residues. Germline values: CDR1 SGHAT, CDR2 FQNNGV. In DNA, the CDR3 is TGTGCCAGCAGCCGGACCTCCTTACAGCCCGACTCCTACGAGCAGTACTTC. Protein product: CASSRTSLQPDSYEQYF.

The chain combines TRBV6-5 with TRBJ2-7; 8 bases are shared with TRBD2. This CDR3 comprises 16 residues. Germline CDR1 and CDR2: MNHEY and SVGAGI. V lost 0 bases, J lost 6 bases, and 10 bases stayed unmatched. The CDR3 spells CASSYSTSGSPGEQYF. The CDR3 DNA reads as TGTGCCAGCAGTTACTCGACCAGCGGGAGCCCGGGCGAGCAGTACTTC.

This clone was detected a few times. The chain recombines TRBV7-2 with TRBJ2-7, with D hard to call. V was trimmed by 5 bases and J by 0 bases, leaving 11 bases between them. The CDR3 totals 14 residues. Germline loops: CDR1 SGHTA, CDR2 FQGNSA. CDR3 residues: CASSPSGLSYEQYF. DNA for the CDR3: TGTGCCAGCAGCCCCTCCGGGCTCTCCTACGAGCAGTACTTC.

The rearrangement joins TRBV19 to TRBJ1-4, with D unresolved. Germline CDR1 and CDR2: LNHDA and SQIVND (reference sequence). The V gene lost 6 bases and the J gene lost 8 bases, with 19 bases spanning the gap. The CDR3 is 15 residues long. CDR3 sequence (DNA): TGTGCCAGTAGCAGATACCACGAGGCGAACGAAAAACTGTTTTTT. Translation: CASSRYHEANEKLFF.

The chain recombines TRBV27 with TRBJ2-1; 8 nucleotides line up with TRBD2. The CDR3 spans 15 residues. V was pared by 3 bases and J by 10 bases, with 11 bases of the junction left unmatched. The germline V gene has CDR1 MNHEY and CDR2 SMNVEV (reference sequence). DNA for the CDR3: TGTGCCAGCAGTTTTACGAGCGGGAGAGGCCGGGAGCAGTTCTTC. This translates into CASSFTSGRGREQFF.

CDR3 residues: CASSLHMDTEAFF. The CDR3 bases are TGTGCCAGCAGCCTCCACATGGACACTGAAGCTTTCTTT. V usage is TRBV7-3 and J usage is TRBJ1-1; D gene ambiguous. The CDR3 has 13 amino acids. The germline V and J ends were trimmed by 5 bases and 3 bases, with 10 bases remaining between them. Germline loops: CDR1 SGHTA, CDR2 FQGTGA.

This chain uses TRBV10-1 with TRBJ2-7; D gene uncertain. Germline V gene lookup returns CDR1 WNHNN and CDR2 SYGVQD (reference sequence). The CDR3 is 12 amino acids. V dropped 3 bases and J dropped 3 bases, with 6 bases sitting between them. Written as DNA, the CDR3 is TGCGCCAGCAGTGATTTACTCTACGAGCAGTACTTC. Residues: CASSDLLYEQYF.

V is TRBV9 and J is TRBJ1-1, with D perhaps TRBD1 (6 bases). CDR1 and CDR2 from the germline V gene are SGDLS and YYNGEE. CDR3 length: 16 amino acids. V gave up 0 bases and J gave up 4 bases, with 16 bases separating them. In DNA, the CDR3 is TGTGCCAGCAGCGTAGTCTCGGGGGCTGGGGGCACTGAAGCTTTCTTT. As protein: CASSVVSGAGGTEAFF. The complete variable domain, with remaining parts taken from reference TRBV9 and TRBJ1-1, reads DSGVTQTPKHLITATGQRVTLRCSPRSGDLSVYWYQQSLDQGLQFLIQYYNGEERAKGNILERFSAQQFPDLHSELNLSSLELGDSALYFCASSVVSGAGGTEAFFGQGTRLTVV.

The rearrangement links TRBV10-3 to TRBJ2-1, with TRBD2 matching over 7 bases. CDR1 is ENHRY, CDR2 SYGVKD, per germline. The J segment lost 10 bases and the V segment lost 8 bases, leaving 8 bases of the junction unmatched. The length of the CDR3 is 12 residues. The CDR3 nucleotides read TGTGCCATCGGGGTAGCGGGCGCCGAGCAGTTCTTC. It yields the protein CAIGVAGAEQFF.

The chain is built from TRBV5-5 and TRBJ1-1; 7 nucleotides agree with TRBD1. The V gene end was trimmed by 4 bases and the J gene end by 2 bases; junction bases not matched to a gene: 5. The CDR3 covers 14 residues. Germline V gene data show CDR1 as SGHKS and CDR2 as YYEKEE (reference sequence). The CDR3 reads CASSGDSRNTEAFF. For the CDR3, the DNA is TGTGCCAGCAGCGGGGACAGCCGAAACACTGAAGCTTTCTTT.

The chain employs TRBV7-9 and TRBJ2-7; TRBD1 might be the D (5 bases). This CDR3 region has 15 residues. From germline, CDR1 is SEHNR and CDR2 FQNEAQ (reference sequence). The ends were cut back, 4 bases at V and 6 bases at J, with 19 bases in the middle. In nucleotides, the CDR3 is TGTGCCAGCAGCTCCTGGGCCTTGACAGTAGGCGAGCAGTACTTC. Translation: CASSSWALTVGEQYF.

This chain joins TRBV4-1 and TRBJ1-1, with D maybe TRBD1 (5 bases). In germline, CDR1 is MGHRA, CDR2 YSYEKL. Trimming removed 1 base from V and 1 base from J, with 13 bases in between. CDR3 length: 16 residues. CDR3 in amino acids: CASSQVYPGQNTEAFF. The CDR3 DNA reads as TGCGCCAGCAGCCAAGTCTACCCCGGACAGAACACTGAAGCTTTCTTT.

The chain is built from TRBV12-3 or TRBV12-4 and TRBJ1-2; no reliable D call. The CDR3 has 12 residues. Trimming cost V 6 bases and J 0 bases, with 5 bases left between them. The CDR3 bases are TGTGCCAGCAGCAAAACTAACTATGGCTACACCTTC. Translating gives CASSKTNYGYTF.